Shown below are 11 T cell receptor beta chains from a single sample sequenced in a study of blood T cell repertoires in COVID-19. Clones were read by immunoSEQ multiplex PCR, and TCRdb kept only the in-frame ones, dropping some. Of roughly 220,000 clones in the sample, less than 90% were seen once. Sample: peripheral blood. These receptors all stem from a man aged 25-45 years with active or convalescent COVID-19.

The chain couples TRBV19 to TRBJ2-3; 8 bases are a match to TRBD2. CDR3 length: 15 amino acids. Trimming took 4 bases from V and 2 from J; bases not matched to a gene: 5. Germline values: CDR1 LNHDA, CDR2 SQIVND (reference sequence). The CDR3, as DNA: TGTGCCAGTAGTACCTCGGGGGGGACCACAGATACGCAGTATTTT. Its protein is CASSTSGGTTDTQYF.

The chain recombines TRBV6-5 with TRBJ1-1, with TRBD1 identical over 7 bases. This CDR3 region has 14 residues. Germline-derived CDR1 and CDR2 are MNHEY and SVGAGI. J lost 3 bases, V lost 4 bases, and 5 bases had no gene match. Written as DNA, the CDR3 is TGTGCCAGCAGTTCACAGGGGAGATACACTGAAGCTTTCTTT. It yields the protein CASSSQGRYTEAFF.

The chain couples TRBV3-1 (or the pseudogene TRBV3-2) to TRBJ2-3; possibly TRBD1 for D (5 bases). The germline V and J ends were trimmed by 1 base and 4 bases, with 6 bases remaining between them. The CDR3 loop spans 13 amino acids. The V gene's germline CDR1 is LGHDT and CDR2 YNNKEL (reference sequence). CDR3 protein: CASSQARADTQYF. The CDR3 DNA follows: TGTGCCAGCAGCCAAGCCAGGGCAGATACGCAGTATTTT.

The chain recombines TRBV6-5 with TRBJ2-1; perhaps TRBD1 as D (6 bases). CDR3 size: 14 residues. The V end was cut by 3 bases, the J end by 4 bases, with 10 bases between. Germline V lookup: CDR1 MNHEY, CDR2 SVGAGI. CDR3 DNA: TGTGCCAGCAGTTATGGGACACAATACAATGAGCAGTTCTTC. This codes for CASSYGTQYNEQFF.

This chain links TRBV4-3 with TRBJ2-1, with D possibly being TRBD2 (5 bases). The CDR3 covers 15 residues. Per the germline V gene, CDR1 is LGHNA and CDR2 is YSLEER. V dropped 2 bases and J dropped 2 bases, with 10 bases sitting between them. The CDR3 protein is CASSQRTGTYNEQFF. The CDR3 DNA reads as TGCGCCAGCAGCCAAAGGACTGGAACCTACAATGAGCAGTTCTTC.

The chain links TRBV6-6 to TRBJ1-4; D not resolved. The CDR3 has 15 residues. V gave up 7 bases and J gave up 8 bases, with 20 bases separating them. Germline V gives CDR1 MNHNY, CDR2 SVGAGI (reference sequence). CDR3 DNA sequence: TGTGCCAGCATTATAATGCCGGGAATGGGGGAAAAACTGTTTTTT. Translation: CASIIMPGMGEKLFF.

About this clone: The same CDR3 also results from other DNA sequences found in this sample. V gene TRBV30 combines with J gene TRBJ1-4; D uncertain. The CDR3 has 14 residues. Trimming removed 3 bases from V and 0 bases from J, with 8 bases in between. Per germline, CDR1 GTSNPN and CDR2 SVGIG (reference sequence). The CDR3 here is CAWSATATNEKLFF. The CDR3, as DNA: TGTGCCTGGAGCGCCACGGCAACTAATGAAAAACTGTTTTTT.

The chain is built from TRBV30 and TRBJ2-3, with D possibly TRBD1 on 5 matching bases. This CDR3 has 11 amino acids. V dropped 7 bases and J dropped 5 bases, with 10 bases sitting between them. Looked up from germline, CDR1 is GTSNPN and CDR2 is SVGIG (reference sequence). This CDR3 reads CASQRGDTQYF. The CDR3 DNA sequence: TGTGCCTCTCAAAGGGGAGATACGCAGTATTTT.

The V gene is TRBV27, the J gene TRBJ1-5, with TRBD1 matching 10 bases. CDR1 and CDR2 from the germline V gene are MNHEY and SMNVEV (reference sequence). The CDR3 is 14 amino acids. The J segment lost 7 bases and the V segment lost 5 bases, leaving 5 bases of the junction unmatched. The CDR3 loop is CASSRDRGGQPQHF. The DNA for the CDR3 is TGTGCCAGCAGTCGGGACAGGGGTGGGCAGCCCCAGCATTTT.

The chain recombines TRBV4-2 with TRBJ2-1; 10 nucleotides match TRBD2. Germline-derived CDR1 and CDR2 are LGHNA and YNFKEQ. The CDR3 spans 14 residues. V was clipped by 8 bases and J by 6 bases; unmatched bases: 7. The CDR3 coding sequence is TGTGCCAGCGCCAGCGGGGGGGCCTCCAATGAGCAGTTCTTC. Its translation: CASASGGASNEQFF.

The chain recombines TRBV11-2 with TRBJ1-2; the D gene is possibly TRBD1 (6 bases). CDR3 length: 16 residues. Germline loops: CDR1 SGHAT, CDR2 FQNNGV. The V gene lost 5 bases and the J gene lost 0 bases, with 16 bases spanning the gap. The CDR3 here is CASSPPGTRANYGYTF. The CDR3 DNA sequence: TGTGCCAGCAGCCCCCCGGGGACACGGGCTAACTATGGCTACACCTTC.